This T cell receptor (beta chain) is from a study of sequential checkpoint blockade in melanoma. Libraries were prepared by immunoSEQ multiplex PCR; TCRdb keeps only in-frame clonotypes and omits some of them. The table lists about 28,000 clones, less than 90% of them singletons, with less than 15% in the top ten. Germline values: CDR1 PRHDT, CDR2 FYEKMQ (reference sequence). The CDR3 contains 16 residues. The junction had 6 bases not matched to a gene; V was cut back by 5 bases and J by 3 bases. Specified treatment: randomized to nivolumab then ipilimumab (arm A) or the reverse (arm B). This clone was seen once.

The material was CD8+ T cells sorted from blood (inferred from file names), obtained from a patient given nivolumab and ipilimumab in sequence. The chain links TRBV13 to TRBJ2-3, with TRBD2 matching over 12 bases. The TCR originated in a human donor with melanoma. The CDR3 region is CASSPPTSGRTDTQYF. The CDR3 nucleotides read TGTGCCAGCAGCCCACCGACTAGCGGGAGAACAGATACGCAGTATTTT.